This T cell receptor beta chain was identified during a study of shared clonotypes between healthy human individuals. This clone was seen a single time. Original processing notes: In the immunoSEQ data, sequences were junction-only and lacked quality scores, so filtering differed. Profiled with immunoSEQ multiplex PCR; TCRdb holds only in-frame clones, not every one. The V and J calls and clone size come from that table; D and trimming were worked out from the DNA. The repertoire includes millions of clones, over 85% of them detected once, and about 0.13% sits in the top ten. V was shortened by 0 bases and J by 4 bases, with 16 bases between the two germline ends. The CDR3 is 17 residues long. CDR1 and CDR2 from the germline V gene are LGHNA and YNFKEQ.

The receptor comes from a man younger than 35 in good health. The J gene is TRBJ1-5, the V gene TRBV4-2, with unresolved D. The sample comprised naive CD4+ T cells sorted from blood. Subset described: CD45RA+ positively selected. Here the CDR3 reads CASSQDPTGPKNQPQHF. The CDR3 DNA sequence: TGTGCCAGCAGCCAAGATCCAACCGGCCCGAAGAATCAGCCCCAGCATTTT.